This entry lists 22 T cell receptor beta chains sequenced from one sample in a study of CXCR3-negative and CXCR3-positive naive CD8 T cells. General study points: CXCR3-negative naive cells had less hydrophobic TRB CDR3s than did CXCR3-positive naive cells.

UMI labels and 5' RACE were used to prepare the TRB cDNA libraries. TCRdb reworked the 5' RACE reads into one entry per CDR3 protein, no DNA. This repertoire includes about 150,000 distinct CDR3 sequences. The antigens these receptors bind are not known. The sequenced sample consisted of naive CXCR3+ CD8+ T cells from blood. Noted subset: CD45RO-CCR7+CD27+CD95- naive CD8+ T cells expressing CXCR3 (TNR3+). Receptors were obtained from a human donor in good health. Some clones in this sample may be carry-over from other donors' samples.

This sequence joins TRBV29-1 and TRBJ2-3; no DNA is available, so the TRBD2 call from TCRdb remains unchecked. Germline values: CDR1 SQVTM, CDR2 ANQGSEA. The CDR3 is made up of 15 amino acids. The CDR3 sequence is CSPRRASDMGDTQYF.

The V gene is TRBV3-1, the J gene TRBJ2-1; TCRdb calls TRBD1, which cannot be checked without DNA. The CDR3 consists of 17 residues. Germline assignment: CDR1 LGHDT and CDR2 YNNKEL (reference sequence). The CDR3 spells CASSQGYRLNDANEQFF.

CDR3 amino acids: CASSPQDSLDSRDSPLHF. V gene TRBV9 combines with J gene TRBJ1-6; TCRdb designates TRBD1, a call that cannot be tested without DNA. The V gene's germline CDR1 is SGDLS and CDR2 YYNGEE. The CDR3 spans 18 residues.

CDR3 residues: CASSYSTPGQGTYEQYF. The rearrangement uses TRBV6-5 and TRBJ2-7; there is no DNA to check the TCRdb D call of TRBD1. This CDR3 spans 17 amino acids. Germline CDR1 reads MNHEY; CDR2 reads SVGAGI.

The chain is built from TRBV9 and TRBJ2-1; there is no DNA to check the TCRdb D call of TRBD1. This CDR3 is 18 amino acids long. From germline, CDR1 is SGDLS and CDR2 YYNGEE. The CDR3 sequence is CASSVAPAGTGTYNEQFF.

V gene TRBV28 combines with J gene TRBJ2-1; the D call from TCRdb, TRBD1, cannot be confirmed without DNA. Germline CDR1 reads MDHEN; CDR2 reads SYDVKM. This CDR3 is built from 14 residues. Here the CDR3 reads CASSLQGTYNEQFF.

The genes are TRBV13 and TRBJ2-1; TCRdb lists TRBD1, though no DNA is available to test this call. Germline values: CDR1 PRHDT, CDR2 FYEKMQ (reference sequence). The CDR3 extends over 16 amino acids. The CDR3 sequence is CASSSKTAQTYNEQFF.

The V and J genes are TRBV7-3 and TRBJ2-3; lacking DNA, the TRBD1 call made by TCRdb goes unchecked. The germline CDR1 and CDR2 sequences are SGHTA and FQGTGA. The CDR3 is 13 residues long. The CDR3 sequence: CASSRSGTDTQYF.

This chain joins TRBV29-1 and TRBJ1-2. CDR3 length: 13 amino acids. Germline CDR1 and CDR2: SQVTM and ANQGSEA. This chain's CDR3 is CSVTGGPNYGYTF.

This chain links TRBV15 with TRBJ2-1; the D call from TCRdb, TRBD2, cannot be confirmed without DNA. This CDR3 has 17 residues. Looked up from germline, CDR1 is LNHNV and CDR2 is YYDKDF (reference sequence). CDR3 in amino acids: CATSSQGVAGPYNEQFF.

CDR3 sequence reads: CASIYRDRGRGGYTF. The chain employs TRBV28 and TRBJ1-2; absent DNA, TCRdb's TRBD1 call cannot be checked. Per germline, CDR1 MDHEN and CDR2 SYDVKM. CDR3 length: 15 amino acids.

The rearrangement links TRBV6-6 to TRBJ1-5; TCRdb reports TRBD1, a call that lacks DNA to check it against. CDR1 and CDR2 (germline): MNHNY, SVGAGI (reference sequence). The CDR3 sequence is 16 residues long. This CDR3 reads CASSYSTGNSNQPQHF.

This CDR3 is CASSLWGTGELFF. The J gene is TRBJ2-2, the V gene TRBV28. This CDR3 is built from 13 residues. Germline loops: CDR1 MDHEN, CDR2 SYDVKM. The variable domain in full, completed from reference TRBV28 and TRBJ2-2, reads DVKVTQSSRYLVKRTGEKVFLECVQDMDHENMFWYRQDPGLGLRLIYFSYDVKMKEKGDIPEGYSVSREKKERFSLILESASTNQTSMYLCASSLWGTGELFFGEGSRLTVL.

The chain employs TRBV19 and TRBJ2-5; as DNA is missing, the TRBD2 call by TCRdb cannot be tested. Germline V gene sequence: CDR1 LNHDA, CDR2 SQIVND (reference sequence). The CDR3 sequence is 15 residues long. CDR3 sequence: CASSIVSLGGETQYF.

This rearrangement joins TRBV28 to TRBJ2-7. CDR3 length equals 11 residues. Per germline, CDR1 MDHEN and CDR2 SYDVKM. CDR3 protein: CASTSSYEQYF.

The gene calls are TRBV14 and TRBJ2-5; TCRdb's D gene call, TRBD1, goes unchecked for lack of DNA. The CDR3 loop spans 20 amino acids. Germline V lookup: CDR1 SGHDN, CDR2 FVKESK. The CDR3 spells CASSQEGFRGRRIIQETQYF.

The V gene is TRBV29-1, the J gene TRBJ1-1; TCRdb names TRBD1, which stays unverified in the absence of DNA. The CDR3 is 12 amino acids. Germline CDR1 SQVTM, CDR2 ANQGSEA. The CDR3 loop is CSGTGLGTEAFF.

The CDR3 spells CASSQFRGETQYF. The chain combines TRBV13 with TRBJ2-5. Germline V gene sequence: CDR1 PRHDT, CDR2 FYEKMQ (reference sequence). The CDR3 has 13 amino acids.

V is TRBV5-1 and J is TRBJ2-7; with no DNA, the TCRdb D assignment of TRBD1 cannot be verified. The length of the CDR3 is 13 residues. Germline loops: CDR1 SGHRS, CDR2 YFSETQ. The CDR3 region is CASSLTGANEQYF.

J is TRBJ2-1 and V is TRBV24-1; lacking DNA, the TRBD2 call made by TCRdb goes unchecked. Germline V CDR1 and CDR2: KGHDR, SFDVKD. The CDR3 totals 16 residues. CDR3 region: CATSDYTRVSGDEQFF.

This chain connects TRBV20-1 to TRBJ2-3; absent DNA, TCRdb's TRBD1 call cannot be checked. Germline CDR1 and CDR2: DFQATT and SNEGSKA (reference sequence). The CDR3 length is 11 residues. The CDR3 here is CSAPKWDGTSF.

The gene calls are TRBV28 and TRBJ2-1; TCRdb gives TRBD1 as the D gene, but with no DNA this cannot be confirmed. The CDR3 is 14 amino acids. In germline, CDR1 is MDHEN, CDR2 SYDVKM. CDR3 protein: CASSLVSRGNEQFF. The full variable domain, completed using reference TRBV28 and TRBJ2-1, is DVKVTQSSRYLVKRTGEKVFLECVQDMDHENMFWYRQDPGLGLRLIYFSYDVKMKEKGDIPEGYSVSREKKERFSLILESASTNQTSMYLCASSLVSRGNEQFFGPGTRLTVL.